The T cell receptor beta chain described here comes from a study of CD8 T cells in ankylosing spondylitis. Regarding the study as a whole: In ankylosing spondylitis blood, a motif of several highly homologous TCR beta variants appeared characteristic. Disease-linked clones reportedly concentrated significantly in matched ankylosing spondylitis synovial fluid. Several of the motif variants were reported before in synovial fluid and blood from reactive arthritis.

Trimming cost V 4 bases and J 8 bases; bases outside gene matches: 6. Germline CDR1 reads SEHNR; CDR2 reads FQNEAQ (reference sequence). The length of the CDR3 is 15 residues. This clonotype was observed many times. The antigen is undetermined. For TCR beta, libraries came from quantitative 5'-RACE with molecular barcodes. Via MiXCR, TCRdb re-called the 5' RACE reads, giving one row per CDR3 protein. The data contain about 200,000 distinct CDR3 sequences, 5.5% to 7.5% of them singletons. J is TRBJ2-1 and V is TRBV7-9; 12 nucleotides line up with TRBD2. Sequenced material: blood, either unsorted or a sorted T cell fraction (not recorded which). The source is a male donor with ankylosing spondylitis. CDR3 nucleotide sequence: TGTGCCAGCAGCTCGACTAGCGGGAGATTCCATGAGCAGTTCTTC. It specifies CASSSTSGRFHEQFF.